The sequence of this T cell receptor (beta chain) was determined in a study of identifying expanded T cells in peripheral blood. About this clone: Its specificity is not known.

Broader study findings: Across healthy donors, higher total template counts meant significantly greater approximately two-week count variance.

From germline, CDR1 is SGHNT and CDR2 YENEEA. V lost 4 bases and J 6 bases, leaving 18 bases between the germline ends. The CDR3 runs to 15 residues. Some clones are missing from TCRdb's copy, which holds only in-frame ones; the method was immunoSEQ multiplex PCR. Of tens of thousands of clones in the sample, about 85% are singletons; the top ten hold around 4%. This chain connects TRBV11-3 to TRBJ1-1; the D is unclear. The source material was blood. The clonotype originates from a person aged 18 to 70 in good health. CDR3 sequence (DNA): TGTGCCAGCAGCTCCCCTTATCGTGAGGTCCCTGAAGCTTTCTTT. Its protein is CASSSPYREVPEAFF. Full variable domain (remainder filled in from reference TRBV11-3 and TRBJ1-1): EAGVVQSPRYKIIEKKQPVAFWCNPISGHNTLYWYLQNLGQGPELLIRYENEEAVDDSQLPKDRFSAERLKGVDSTLKIQPAELGDSAVYLCASSSPYREVPEAFFGQGTRLTVV.